This T cell receptor (beta chain) was retrieved from a study of T cell changes during pregnancy in multiple sclerosis. Data came from immunoSEQ multiplex PCR; TCRdb stores just in-frame clones and leaves some out. The sample holds around 47,000 clones; about 96% are singletons and the top ten take roughly 1%. The receptor was isolated from a female donor with multiple sclerosis, enrolled in a pregnancy study. The sample consisted of peripheral blood, taken in the second trimester of pregnancy.

This CDR3 reads CASSFLGLGRGEQYF. DNA for the CDR3: TGTGCCAGCAGTTTCCTGGGACTTGGGCGGGGGGAGCAGTACTTC. The chain is built from TRBV27 and TRBJ2-7; 7 nucleotides line up with TRBD2. The CDR3 is 15 amino acids. Trimming at V came to 3 bases and at J to 7 bases, leaving 12 bases not matched to a gene. The germline V gene encodes CDR1 MNHEY and CDR2 SMNVEV (reference sequence).